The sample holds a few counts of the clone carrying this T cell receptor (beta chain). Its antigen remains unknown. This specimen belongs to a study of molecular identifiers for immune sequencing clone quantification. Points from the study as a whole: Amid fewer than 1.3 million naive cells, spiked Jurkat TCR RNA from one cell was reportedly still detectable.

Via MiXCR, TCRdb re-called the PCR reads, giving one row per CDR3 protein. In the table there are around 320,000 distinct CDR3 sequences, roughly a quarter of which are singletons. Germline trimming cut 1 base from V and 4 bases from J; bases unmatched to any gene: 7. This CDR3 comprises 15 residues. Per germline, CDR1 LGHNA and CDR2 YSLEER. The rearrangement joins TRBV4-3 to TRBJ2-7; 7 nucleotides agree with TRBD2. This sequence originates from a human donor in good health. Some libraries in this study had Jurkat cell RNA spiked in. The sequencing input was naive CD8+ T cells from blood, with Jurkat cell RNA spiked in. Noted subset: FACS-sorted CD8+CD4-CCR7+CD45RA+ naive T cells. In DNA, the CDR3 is TGCGCCAGCAGCCAAGCGCCCCAGCGGGGTTACGAGCAGTACTTC. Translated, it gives CASSQAPQRGYEQYF.